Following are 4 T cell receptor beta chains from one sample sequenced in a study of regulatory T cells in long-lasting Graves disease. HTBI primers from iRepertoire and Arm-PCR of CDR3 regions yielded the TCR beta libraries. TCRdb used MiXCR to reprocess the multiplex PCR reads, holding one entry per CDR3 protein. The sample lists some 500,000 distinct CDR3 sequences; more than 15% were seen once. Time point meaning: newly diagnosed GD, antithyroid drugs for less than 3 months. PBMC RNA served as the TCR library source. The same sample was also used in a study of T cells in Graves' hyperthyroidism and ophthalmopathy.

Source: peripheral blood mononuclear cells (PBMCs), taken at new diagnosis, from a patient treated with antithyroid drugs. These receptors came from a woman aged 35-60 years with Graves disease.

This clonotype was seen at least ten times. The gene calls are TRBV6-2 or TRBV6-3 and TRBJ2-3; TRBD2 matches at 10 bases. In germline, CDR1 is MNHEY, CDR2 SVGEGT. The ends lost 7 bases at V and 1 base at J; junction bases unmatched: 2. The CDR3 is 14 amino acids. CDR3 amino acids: CASNLAGGTDTQYF. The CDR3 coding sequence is TGTGCCAGCAACCTAGCGGGGGGCACAGATACGCAGTATTTT.

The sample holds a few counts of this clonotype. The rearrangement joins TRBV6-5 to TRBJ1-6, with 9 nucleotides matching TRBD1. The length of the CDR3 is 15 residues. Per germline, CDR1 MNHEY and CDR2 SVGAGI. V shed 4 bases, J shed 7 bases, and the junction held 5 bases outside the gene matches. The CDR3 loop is CASSSRTGVNSPLHF. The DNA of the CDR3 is TGTGCCAGCAGTTCCCGGACAGGGGTCAATTCACCCCTCCACTTT.

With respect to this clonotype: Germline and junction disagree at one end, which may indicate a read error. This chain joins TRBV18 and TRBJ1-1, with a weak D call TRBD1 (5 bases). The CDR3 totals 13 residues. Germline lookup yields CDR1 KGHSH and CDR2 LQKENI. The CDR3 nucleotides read TGTGCCACCAACTCGGGGGGGAACGCTGAAGCTTCCTTT. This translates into CATNSGGNAEASF.

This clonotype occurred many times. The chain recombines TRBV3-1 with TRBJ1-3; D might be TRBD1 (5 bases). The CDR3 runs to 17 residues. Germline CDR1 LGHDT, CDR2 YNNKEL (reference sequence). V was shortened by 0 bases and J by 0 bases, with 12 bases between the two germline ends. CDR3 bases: TGTGCCAGCAGCCAAGACGTCGGGGGACCCTCTGGAAACACCATATATTTT. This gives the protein CASSQDVGGPSGNTIYF.